The 30 T cell receptor beta chains below were found in one sample sequenced in a study of cytomegalovirus exposure and HLA in healthy donors. Use of 60 Vbeta and 13 Jbeta primers characterized the PCR. The assay was immunoSEQ multiplex PCR, and TCRdb's table has in-frame clones only and misses some. The sample has some 160,000 clones; around 83% are singletons. The source material was PBMCs. Source of these receptors: a man aged 25 to 45 in good health and CMV-seropositive.

The chain carries TRBV11-2 and TRBJ2-7; weak D call: TRBD2 (5 bases). Germline CDR1 and CDR2: SGHAT and FQNNGV. The CDR3 totals 12 residues. Trimming took off 3 bases at V and 5 bases at J, with 8 bases between the two ends. The CDR3 spells CASSFSSNEQYV. The CDR3 nucleotides read TGTGCCAGCAGCTTCTCTAGCAACGAGCAGTACGTC.

The chain uses TRBV5-1 and TRBJ2-3, with 8 bases identical to TRBD1. CDR1 and CDR2 (germline): SGHRS, YFSETQ. The V and J ends lost 4 bases and 0 bases, in that order; junction bases with no gene match: 10. The CDR3 spans 17 residues. Here the CDR3 DNA reads TGCGCCAGCAGCGCGGGTTACAGGGGGACTAGCACAGATACGCAGTATTTT. This sequence encodes CASSAGYRGTSTDTQYF.

Here the CDR3 reads CASSFRDEKLFF. The CDR3 region has the DNA TGTGCCAGCAGCTTCAGGGATGAAAAACTGTTTTTT. The chain combines TRBV5-4 with TRBJ1-4, with D possibly matching TRBD1 (5 bases). Deletions cut 2 bases from V and 6 bases from J, with 5 bases between. Germline values: CDR1 SGHNT, CDR2 YYREEE (reference sequence). This CDR3 is built from 12 residues.

Comments on this clone: At one boundary the junction diverges from the germline segment, which might be a read error. CDR3 in DNA: TGTTCCAGCAGCTTAGTACGTCTCGGCCAGGGGACGAACACTGAAGCTTTCTTT. Protein sequence: CSSSLVRLGQGTNTEAFF. This chain uses TRBV7-9 with TRBJ1-1; possible D gene TRBD1, 6 bases. This CDR3 comprises 18 residues. In germline, CDR1 is SEHNR, CDR2 FQNEAQ (reference sequence).

The J gene is TRBJ1-2, the V gene TRBV9, with D tentatively TRBD1 (5 bases). The CDR3 is made up of 12 amino acids. In germline, CDR1 is SGDLS, CDR2 YYNGEE. V lost 6 bases and J 6 bases, leaving 12 bases between the germline ends. Here the CDR3 DNA reads TGTGCCAGCAAGGCAGGGCTACATGGCTACACCTTC. Protein product: CASKAGLHGYTF.

This clone appeared a few times. The chain employs TRBV27 and TRBJ1-5, with D possibly being TRBD1 (6 bases). The CDR3 loop spans 13 amino acids. CDR1 MNHEY and CDR2 SMNVEV come from the germline V gene (reference sequence). Trimming left V 9 bases short and J 2 bases short, with 11 bases between. Written as DNA, the CDR3 is TGTGCCAGTCGACAGGCAGGCAATCAGCCCCAGCATTTT. Its protein product is CASRQAGNQPQHF.

The chain recombines TRBV18 with TRBJ1-5, with TRBD1 matching over 8 bases. CDR3 length: 14 amino acids. V dropped 3 bases and J dropped 5; count of bases not matched to a gene: 3. CDR1 is KGHSH, CDR2 LQKENI, per germline. The CDR3, as DNA: TGTGCCAGCTCACCGGGGACAGGTCATCAGCCCCAGCATTTT. Its translation is CASSPGTGHQPQHF.

The gene calls are TRBV6-5 and TRBJ1-1; maybe TRBD1 (5 bases). V dropped 2 bases and J dropped 4 bases, with 14 bases sitting between them. The CDR3 totals 15 residues. The germline V gene has CDR1 MNHEY and CDR2 SVGAGI. CDR3 loop: CASSYLRDSSTEAFF. CDR3 nucleotides: TGTGCCAGCAGTTACCTCAGGGATAGTAGCACTGAAGCTTTCTTT.

This sequence joins TRBV11-3 and TRBJ2-4, with 8 bases matching TRBD2. This CDR3 is built from 17 residues. The V and J ends lost 4 bases and 8 bases, in that order; junction bases with no gene match: 16. From germline, CDR1 is SGHNT and CDR2 YENEEA. The CDR3 bases are TGTGCCAGCAGCTCATCCGGGACTAGATGGGGCTGGGACATTCAGTACTTC. It codes for CASSSSGTRWGWDIQYF.

V and J are TRBV7-9 and TRBJ2-7; possible D gene TRBD1, 5 bases. The V and J ends lost 1 base and 1 base respectively, with 8 bases between them. Per the germline V gene, CDR1 is SEHNR and CDR2 is FQNEAQ (reference sequence). This CDR3 is 14 amino acids long. The chain's CDR3 is CASSLGQPSYEQYF. The CDR3 nucleotides are TGTGCCAGCAGCTTAGGACAGCCTTCCTACGAGCAGTACTTC.

The chain combines TRBV2 with TRBJ1-2; D call uncertain. From germline, CDR1 is SNHLY and CDR2 FYNNEI. The V gene lost 3 bases and the J gene lost 8 bases, with 7 bases spanning the gap. The CDR3 covers 11 residues. This CDR3 is CASSDITGYTF. CDR3 DNA sequence: TGTGCCAGCAGTGATATTACAGGCTACACCTTC. Supplemented by reference TRBV2 and TRBJ1-2, the full variable domain reads EPEVTQTPSHQVTQMGQEVILRCVPISNHLYFYWYRQILGQKVEFLVSFYNNEISEKSEIFDDQFSVERPDGSNFTLKIRSTKLEDSAMYFCASSDITGYTFGSGTRLTVV.

The rearrangement uses TRBV5-1 and TRBJ2-3, with TRBD2 identical over 16 bases. The CDR3 has 17 residues. Trimming at V came to 4 bases and at J to 2 bases, leaving 4 bases not matched to a gene. Germline CDR1 reads SGHRS; CDR2 reads YFSETQ. This CDR3 is CASSQGLAGGTTDTQYF. The CDR3 nucleotides read TGCGCCAGCAGCCAGGGACTAGCGGGAGGGACCACAGATACGCAGTATTTT. Variable domain in full (rest from reference TRBV5-1 and TRBJ2-3): KAGVTQTPRYLIKTRGQQVTLSCSPISGHRSVSWYQQTPGQGLQFLFEYFSETQRNKGNFPGRFSGRQFSNSRSEMNVSTLELGDSALYLCASSQGLAGGTTDTQYFGPGTRLTVL.

This chain joins TRBV4-3 and TRBJ1-5; no clear D. This CDR3 region has 13 residues. V lost 1 base, J lost 4 bases, and 5 bases lay in between. The germline CDR1 and CDR2 sequences are LGHNA and YSLEER. The CDR3: CASSQVTNQPQHF. DNA for the CDR3: TGCGCCAGCAGCCAAGTAACTAATCAGCCCCAGCATTTT.

This clone was detected only once. This chain uses TRBV27 with TRBJ2-1; TRBD2 matches at 11 bases. The CDR3 loop spans 15 amino acids. Germline values: CDR1 MNHEY, CDR2 SMNVEV (reference sequence). With 10 bases clipped from V and 6 bases from J, the junction kept 11 bases outside the gene matches. CDR3 DNA: TGTGCCACCATGATCTTAGCGGGAGGGGGCAATGAGCAGTTCTTC. Its translation is CATMILAGGGNEQFF.

This clone came up a few times. The V and J genes are TRBV7-2 and TRBJ2-2; D gene uncertain. With 6 bases removed from V and 0 bases from J, the gap between germline ends came to 11 bases. In germline, CDR1 is SGHTA, CDR2 FQGNSA. The CDR3 loop spans 15 amino acids. The CDR3 nucleotides read TGTGCCAGCAGGTATGGCGGTCCGAACACCGGGGAGCTGTTTTTT. Translation: CASRYGGPNTGELFF.

The chain employs TRBV2 and TRBJ2-3; D uncertain. CDR1 and CDR2 (germline): SNHLY, FYNNEI. Trimming pared 7 bases from V and 6 bases from J, leaving 8 bases between. The CDR3 is 11 residues long. CDR3 amino acids: CASKYEDTQYF. For the CDR3, the DNA is TGTGCCAGCAAGTACGAGGATACGCAGTATTTT.

The chain links TRBV4-3 to TRBJ2-4; 10 bases align to TRBD2. V shed 0 bases and J 5 bases; nucleotides not matched to a gene: 7. The CDR3 is made up of 17 amino acids. Germline CDR1 reads LGHNA; CDR2 reads YSLEER. The CDR3 sequence: CASSQDGTSVGENIQYF. The CDR3 nucleotides read TGCGCCAGCAGCCAAGATGGGACTAGCGTGGGGGAAAACATTCAGTACTTC.

V is TRBV4-3 and J is TRBJ2-2, with D maybe TRBD2 (5 bases). Germline V gene lookup returns CDR1 LGHNA and CDR2 YSLEER. V was clipped by 0 bases and J by 6 bases, with 14 bases between them. This CDR3 is built from 16 residues. The CDR3 DNA reads TGCGCCAGCAGCCAAGATTTCCGAGGGAGTCCCGGGGAGCTGTTTTTT. Its translation: CASSQDFRGSPGELFF.

The CDR3 sequence: CASSNLEQGYQPQHF. DNA of the CDR3: TGTGCCAGTAGTAATCTGGAACAGGGTTATCAGCCCCAGCATTTT. J is TRBJ1-5 and V is TRBV19, with D perhaps TRBD1 (6 bases). CDR1 is LNHDA, CDR2 SQIVND, per germline (reference sequence). The germline V and J ends were trimmed by 4 bases and 5 bases, with 15 bases remaining between them. CDR3 length equals 15 residues.

As concerns this clone: The junction departs from the called germline gene at one end, perhaps through a read error. The rearrangement links TRBV27 to TRBJ2-1; tentatively, D is TRBD1 (6 bases). This CDR3 contains 13 residues. Germline lookup yields CDR1 MNHEY and CDR2 SMNVEV (reference sequence). CDR3 protein: CASSSGRDNGQFF. CDR3 in DNA: TGTGCCAGCAGTTCGGGACGGGACAATGGGCAGTTCTTC.

V gene TRBV4-1 combines with J gene TRBJ1-1; possible D gene TRBD1, 5 bases. Germline V gene lookup returns CDR1 MGHRA and CDR2 YSYEKL. Trimming shortened V by 4 bases and J by 7 bases, and 22 bases separated the two germline ends. The CDR3 has 16 amino acids. The chain's CDR3 is CASSPPGGGAHSEAFF. The CDR3 coding sequence is TGCGCCAGCAGCCCTCCGGGCGGAGGGGCGCATAGTGAAGCTTTCTTT.

This clone showed up just a few times. V gene TRBV6-1 combines with J gene TRBJ2-7; the D is unclear. CDR1 and CDR2 (germline): MNHNS, SASEGT. This CDR3 is built from 15 residues. Trimming left V 4 bases short and J 4 bases short, with 17 bases between. The CDR3 spells CASSGADTFLYEQYV. The CDR3 DNA follows: TGTGCCAGCAGTGGGGCAGACACCTTCCTGTACGAGCAGTACGTC.

The rearrangement links TRBV15 to TRBJ2-1, with a weak D call TRBD2 (6 bases). Trimming cost V 0 bases and J 9 bases, with 12 bases left between them. Per the germline V gene, CDR1 is LNHNV and CDR2 is YYDKDF (reference sequence). This CDR3 is built from 14 residues. The CDR3 DNA reads as TGTGCCACCAGCAGAGATCGGGGGATCCTTGAGCAGTTCTTC. Residues: CATSRDRGILEQFF.

This chain connects TRBV7-3 to TRBJ2-3; 11 positions agree with TRBD2. Germline CDR1 and CDR2: SGHTA and FQGTGA. The CDR3 has 17 amino acids. Trimming cost V 4 bases and J 1 base; bases outside gene matches: 7. The CDR3 sequence is CASSSTPLAGGTDTQYF. CDR3 coding DNA: TGTGCCAGCAGCTCGACACCACTAGCGGGAGGCACAGATACGCAGTATTTT. Full variable domain (rest looked up from reference TRBV7-3 and TRBJ2-3): GAGVSQTPSNKVTEKGKYVELRCDPISGHTALYWYRQSLGQGPEFLIYFQGTGAADDSGLPNDRFFAVRPEGSVSTLKIQRTERGDSAVYLCASSSTPLAGGTDTQYFGPGTRLTVL.

In its sample, this clone was seen a few times. This sequence joins TRBV6-6 and TRBJ1-3; D remains ambiguous. Germline values: CDR1 MNHNY, CDR2 SVGAGI (reference sequence). Trimming cost V 2 bases and J 3 bases, with 5 bases left between them. The CDR3 contains 13 residues. CDR3 amino acids: CASSYGVGNTIYF. CDR3 nucleotides: TGTGCCAGCAGTTACGGAGTTGGAAACACCATATATTTT.

V and J are TRBV11-2 and TRBJ2-1; D unresolved. Trimming took 5 bases from V and 4 from J, leaving 12 bases between them. The CDR3 spans 14 residues. Germline values: CDR1 SGHAT, CDR2 FQNNGV. The CDR3 nucleotides read TGTGCCAGCAGCCCGGTAGGAGTGTACAATGAGCAGTTCTTC. It encodes CASSPVGVYNEQFF. The full variable domain, its missing parts supplied by reference TRBV11-2 and TRBJ2-1, is EAGVAQSPRYKIIEKRQSVAFWCNPISGHATLYWYQQILGQGPKLLIQFQNNGVVDDSQLPKDRFSAERLKGVDSTLKIQPAKLEDSAVYLCASSPVGVYNEQFFGPGTRLTVL.

The chain is built from TRBV7-2 and TRBJ2-5, with 14 bases identical to TRBD2. With 5 bases clipped from V and 4 bases from J, the junction kept 3 bases outside the gene matches. The CDR3 is 15 amino acids. Looked up from germline, CDR1 is SGHTA and CDR2 is FQGNSA. The chain's CDR3 is CASSRGLAGAETQYF. The DNA of the CDR3 is TGTGCCAGCAGCCGGGGACTAGCGGGGGCAGAGACCCAGTACTTC.

This rearrangement joins TRBV5-1 to TRBJ2-2; 7 bases align to TRBD2. Per the germline V gene, CDR1 is SGHRS and CDR2 is YFSETQ. The trim removed 0 bases at V and 3 bases at J, leaving 5 bases unmatched. CDR3 length: 16 residues. CDR3 DNA: TGCGCCAGCAGCTTGGGGTTAGCGGGTCACACCGGGGAGCTGTTTTTT. It yields the protein CASSLGLAGHTGELFF.

This sequence joins TRBV6-5 and TRBJ1-2; D remains unclear. V lost 5 bases, J lost 0 bases, and 7 bases lay in between. The CDR3 is 13 residues long. Germline assignment: CDR1 MNHEY and CDR2 SVGAGI. The CDR3 loop is CASSLFANYGYTF. CDR3 DNA sequence: TGTGCCAGCAGTCTCTTTGCTAACTATGGCTACACCTTC.

The J gene is TRBJ1-1, the V gene TRBV30; D is undetermined. CDR3 length equals 15 residues. The V gene lost 3 bases and the J gene lost 2 bases, with 16 bases spanning the gap. Germline CDR1 is GTSNPN and CDR2 is SVGIG (reference sequence). In DNA form, the CDR3 reads TGTGCCTGGAGGCCCCTCACAAGAAATAACACTGAAGCTTTCTTT. The encoded protein is CAWRPLTRNNTEAFF.